This note documents a single T cell receptor beta chain sequence. As processed by the authors: Amplification with reference gene primers provided the estimates of nucleated cell counts. Clones were read by immunoSEQ multiplex PCR, and TCRdb kept only the in-frame ones, dropping some. The DNA was the basis for D and trimming; V, J and clone size are from that table. The profile shows approximately 260,000 clones, 85% to 90% of them singletons. This sample is part of a study of blood T cell repertoires in COVID-19. Across the study: Whether acute or convalescent, the COVID-19 samples came from the United States, Italy and Spain. The cDNA or gDNA used as material had been derived from T cells, B-cell-depleted T cells, or PBMCs.

V shed 4 bases, J shed 5 bases, and the junction held 6 bases outside the gene matches. CDR3 length equals 15 residues. Germline CDR1 and CDR2: SGDLS and YYNGEE. The source is a woman aged 40 to 49 with acute or convalescent COVID-19. The chain links TRBV9 to TRBJ2-4; TRBD1 matches at 10 bases. Sequencing used peripheral blood. The CDR3 DNA is TGTGCCAGCAGCACCTCCGGGACAGGGGAAAACATTCAGTACTTC. Amino acids: CASSTSGTGENIQYF.